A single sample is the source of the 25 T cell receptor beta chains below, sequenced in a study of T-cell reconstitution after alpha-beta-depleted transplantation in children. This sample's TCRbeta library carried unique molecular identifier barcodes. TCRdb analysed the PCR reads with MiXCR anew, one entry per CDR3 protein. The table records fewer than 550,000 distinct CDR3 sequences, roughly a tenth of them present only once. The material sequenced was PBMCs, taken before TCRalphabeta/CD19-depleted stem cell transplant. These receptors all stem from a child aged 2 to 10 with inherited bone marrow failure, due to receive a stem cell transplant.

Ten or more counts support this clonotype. The CDR3 DNA follows: TGTGCCAGTAGTTTCCGGCAGGGTAATTCACCCCTCCACTTT. Its translation is CASSFRQGNSPLHF. The chain employs TRBV19 and TRBJ1-6; D might be TRBD1 (5 bases). Germline V lookup: CDR1 LNHDA, CDR2 SQIVND (reference sequence). Trimming took off 5 bases at V and 6 bases at J, with 11 bases between the two ends. This CDR3 region has 14 residues.

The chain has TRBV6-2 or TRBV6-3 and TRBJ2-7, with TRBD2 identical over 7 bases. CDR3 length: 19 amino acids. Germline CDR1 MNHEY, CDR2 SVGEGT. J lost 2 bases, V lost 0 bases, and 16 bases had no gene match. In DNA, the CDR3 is TGTGCCAGCAGTTACTCCCCCCAGCTACTAGCGACAGTAGCCTACGAGCAGTACTTC. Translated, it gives CASSYSPQLLATVAYEQYF.

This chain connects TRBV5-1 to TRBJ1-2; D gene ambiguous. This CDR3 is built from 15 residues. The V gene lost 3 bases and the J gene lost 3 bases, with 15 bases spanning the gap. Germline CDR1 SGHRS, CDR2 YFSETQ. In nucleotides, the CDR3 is TGCGCCAGCAGCTCGGGCCAAAGCCTCTACTATGGCTACACCTTC. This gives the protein CASSSGQSLYYGYTF.

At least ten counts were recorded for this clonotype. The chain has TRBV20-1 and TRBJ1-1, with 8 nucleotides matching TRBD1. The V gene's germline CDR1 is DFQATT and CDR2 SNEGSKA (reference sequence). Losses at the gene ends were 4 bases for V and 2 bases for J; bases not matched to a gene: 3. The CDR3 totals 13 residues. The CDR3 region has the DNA TGCAGTGCTAAGGGACAGGCTAACACTGAAGCTTTCTTT. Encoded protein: CSAKGQANTEAFF.

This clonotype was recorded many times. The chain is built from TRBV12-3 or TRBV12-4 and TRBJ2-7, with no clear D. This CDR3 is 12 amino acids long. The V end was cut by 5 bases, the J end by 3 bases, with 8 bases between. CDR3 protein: CASSPVNYEQYF. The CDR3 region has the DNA TGTGCCAGCAGTCCCGTTAACTACGAGCAGTACTTC.

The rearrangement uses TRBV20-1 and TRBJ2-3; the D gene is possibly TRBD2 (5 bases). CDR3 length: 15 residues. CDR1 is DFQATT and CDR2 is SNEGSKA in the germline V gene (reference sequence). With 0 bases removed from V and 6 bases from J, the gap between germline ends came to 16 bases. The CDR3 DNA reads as TGCAGTGCTAGAGATAGCGTGGCCCTGGGGGATACGCAGTATTTT. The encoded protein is CSARDSVALGDTQYF.

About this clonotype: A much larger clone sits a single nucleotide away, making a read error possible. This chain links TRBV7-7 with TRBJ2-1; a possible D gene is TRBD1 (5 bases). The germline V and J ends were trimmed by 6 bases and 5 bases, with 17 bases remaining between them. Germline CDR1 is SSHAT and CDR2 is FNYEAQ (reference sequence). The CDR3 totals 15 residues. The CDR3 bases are TGTGCCAGCAGACCGAACGCAGGGTTCGACAATGAGCAGTTCTTC. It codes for CASRPNAGFDNEQFF.

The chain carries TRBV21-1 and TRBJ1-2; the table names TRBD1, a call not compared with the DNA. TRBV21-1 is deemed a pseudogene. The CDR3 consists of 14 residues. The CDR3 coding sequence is TGTGCCAGCAGCAAAGGAAGACAGTCCTATGGCTACACCTTC. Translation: CASSKGRQSYGYTF.

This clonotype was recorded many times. CDR3 amino acids: CASSYSPVTSTDTQYF. CDR3 bases: TGTGCCAGCAGTTACTCGCCAGTAACTAGCACAGATACGCAGTATTTT. This chain uses TRBV6-5 with TRBJ2-3, with no clear D. CDR3 length equals 16 residues. The germline V and J ends were trimmed by 0 bases and 0 bases, with 10 bases remaining between them. CDR1 MNHEY and CDR2 SVGAGI come from the germline V gene.

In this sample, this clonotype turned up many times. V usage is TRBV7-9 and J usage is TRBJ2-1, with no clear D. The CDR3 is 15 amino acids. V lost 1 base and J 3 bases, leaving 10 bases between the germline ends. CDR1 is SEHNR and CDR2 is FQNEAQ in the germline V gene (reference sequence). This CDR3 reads CASSLGLSDYNEQFF. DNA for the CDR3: TGTGCCAGCAGCTTAGGTCTGTCAGACTACAATGAGCAGTTCTTC.

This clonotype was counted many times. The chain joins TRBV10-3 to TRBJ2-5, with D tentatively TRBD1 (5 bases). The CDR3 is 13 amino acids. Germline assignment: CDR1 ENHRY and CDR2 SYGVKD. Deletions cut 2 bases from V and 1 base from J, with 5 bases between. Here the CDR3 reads CAISEDSQETQYF. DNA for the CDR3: TGTGCCATCAGTGAGGACAGCCAAGAGACCCAGTACTTC.

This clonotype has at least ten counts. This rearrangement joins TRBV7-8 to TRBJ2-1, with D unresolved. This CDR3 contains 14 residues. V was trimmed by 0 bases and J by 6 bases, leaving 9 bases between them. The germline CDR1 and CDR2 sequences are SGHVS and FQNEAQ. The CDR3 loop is CASSLALIGNEQFF. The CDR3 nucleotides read TGTGCCAGCAGCTTAGCCCTCATCGGCAATGAGCAGTTCTTC.

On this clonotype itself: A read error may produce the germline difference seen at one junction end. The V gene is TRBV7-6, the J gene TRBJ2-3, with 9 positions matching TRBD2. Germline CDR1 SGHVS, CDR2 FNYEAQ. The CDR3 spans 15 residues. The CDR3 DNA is TGTGCCAGCAGCGTTAGCGGGAGAGATGCAGATACTCAGTATTTT. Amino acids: CASSVSGRDADTQYF. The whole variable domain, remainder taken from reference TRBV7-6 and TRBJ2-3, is GAGVSQSPRYKVTKRGQDVALRCDPISGHVSLYWYRQALGQGPEFLTYFNYEAQQDKSGLPNDRFSAERPEGSISTLTIQRTEQRDSAMYRCASSVSGRDADTQYFGPGTRLTVL.

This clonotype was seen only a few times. Written as DNA, the CDR3 is TGCAGTGCTTGGGACAGGGGAGAGGCTTTCTTT. Protein product: CSAWDRGEAFF. The chain recombines TRBV20-1 with TRBJ1-1; 10 bases are a match to TRBD1. CDR3 length equals 11 residues. CDR1 is DFQATT and CDR2 is SNEGSKA in the germline V gene (reference sequence). The junction had 5 bases not matched to a gene; V was cut back by 5 bases and J by 11 bases.

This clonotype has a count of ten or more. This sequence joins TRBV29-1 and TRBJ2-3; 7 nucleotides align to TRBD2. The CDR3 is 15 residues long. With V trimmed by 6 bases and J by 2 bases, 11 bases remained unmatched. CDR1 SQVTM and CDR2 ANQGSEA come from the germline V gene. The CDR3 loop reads CSVTRGGRLTDTQYF. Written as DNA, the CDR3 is TGCAGCGTGACCCGGGGAGGGAGGCTCACAGATACGCAGTATTTT.

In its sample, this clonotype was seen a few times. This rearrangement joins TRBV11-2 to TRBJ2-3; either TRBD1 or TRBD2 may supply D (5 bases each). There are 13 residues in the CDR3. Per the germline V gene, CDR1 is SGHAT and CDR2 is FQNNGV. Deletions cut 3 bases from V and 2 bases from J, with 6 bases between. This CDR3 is CASSFGATDTQYF. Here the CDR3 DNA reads TGTGCCAGCAGCTTCGGGGCCACAGATACGCAGTATTTT.

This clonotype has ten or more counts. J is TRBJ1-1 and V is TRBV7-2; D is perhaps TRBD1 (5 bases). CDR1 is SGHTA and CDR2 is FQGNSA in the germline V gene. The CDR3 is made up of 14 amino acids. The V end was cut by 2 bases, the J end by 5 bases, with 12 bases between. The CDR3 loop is CASSLTRAGTEAFF. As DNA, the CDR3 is TGTGCCAGCAGCTTAACCAGGGCTGGAACTGAAGCTTTCTTT.

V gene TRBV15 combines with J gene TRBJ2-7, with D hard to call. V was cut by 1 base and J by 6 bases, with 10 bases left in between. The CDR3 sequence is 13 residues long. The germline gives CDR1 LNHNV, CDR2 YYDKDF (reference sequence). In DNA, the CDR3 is TGTGCCACCAGCAGAGTCCGGGCAATCGAGCAGTACTTC. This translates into CATSRVRAIEQYF.

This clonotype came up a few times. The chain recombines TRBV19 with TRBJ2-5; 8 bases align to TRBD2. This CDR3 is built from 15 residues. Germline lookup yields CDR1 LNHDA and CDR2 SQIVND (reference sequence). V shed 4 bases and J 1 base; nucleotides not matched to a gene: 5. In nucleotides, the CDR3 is TGTGCCAGTAGTAGACGCGGGAGGATCCAAGAGACCCAGTACTTC. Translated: CASSRRGRIQETQYF.

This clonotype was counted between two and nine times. Here the CDR3 reads CASSQEGLGLAGAPYEQYF. The DNA of the CDR3 is TGCGCCAGCAGCCAAGAAGGTCTTGGACTAGCGGGAGCCCCCTACGAGCAGTACTTC. The chain has TRBV4-1 and TRBJ2-7, with TRBD2 matching 13 bases. The CDR3 runs 19 residues. Germline loops: CDR1 MGHRA, CDR2 YSYEKL. V was pared by 0 bases and J by 2 bases, with 10 bases of the junction left unmatched.

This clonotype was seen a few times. CDR3 bases: TGTGCCAGCGCCATCCGCGGGGCCGGATCCTACGAGCAGTACTTC. It specifies CASAIRGAGSYEQYF. The chain combines TRBV7-6 with TRBJ2-7, with D tentatively TRBD2 (6 bases). With 8 bases removed from V and 1 base from J, the gap between germline ends came to 18 bases. The CDR3 contains 15 residues. In germline, CDR1 is SGHVS, CDR2 FNYEAQ.

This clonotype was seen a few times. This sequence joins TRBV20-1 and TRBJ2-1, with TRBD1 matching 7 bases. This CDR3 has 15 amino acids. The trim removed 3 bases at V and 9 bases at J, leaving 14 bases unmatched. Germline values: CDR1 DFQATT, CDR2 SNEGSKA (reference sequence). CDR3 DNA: TGCAGTGCTAGTGTGTGGGACAGCCCCTGGGGTGAGCAGTTCTTC. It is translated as CSASVWDSPWGEQFF.

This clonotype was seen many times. CDR3 sequence: CASRKLAGGGTGELFF. The CDR3 bases are TGTGCCAGCAGGAAACTAGCGGGAGGAGGCACCGGGGAGCTGTTTTTT. The chain joins TRBV7-2 to TRBJ2-2; 12 bases align to TRBD2. The V gene's germline CDR1 is SGHTA and CDR2 FQGNSA. J lost 4 bases, V lost 6 bases, and 6 bases had no gene match. This CDR3 region has 16 residues.

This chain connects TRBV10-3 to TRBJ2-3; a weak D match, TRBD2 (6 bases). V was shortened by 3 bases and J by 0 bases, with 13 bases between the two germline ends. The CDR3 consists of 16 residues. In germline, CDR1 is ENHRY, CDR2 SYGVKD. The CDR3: CAISDLDGTSTDTQYF. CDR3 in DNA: TGTGCCATCAGTGATTTGGATGGGACTAGCACAGATACGCAGTATTTT.

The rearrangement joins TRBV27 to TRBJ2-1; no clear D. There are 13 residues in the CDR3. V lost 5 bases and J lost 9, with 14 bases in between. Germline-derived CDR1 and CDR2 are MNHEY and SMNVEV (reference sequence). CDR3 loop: CASSPMETSEQFF. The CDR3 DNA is TGTGCCAGCAGTCCCATGGAGACCAGTGAGCAGTTCTTC.